This TCR beta chain was recorded in a study of radiotherapy plus CTLA-4 blockade in lung cancer (dated by TCRdb to about 2018). Study-level background: Objective responses were observed in 18% of enrolled patients, and disease control was achieved in around 30%.

Regarding this clone: What antigen it recognizes has not been identified. Base qualities are not provided; no much larger clone lies one nucleotide away.

Here is what the overall study found, with its caveats: The strongest predictors of response, as reported, were early dynamic changes in blood T cell clones along with a rise in serum interferon-beta after radiation. After treatment with radiotherapy and ipilimumab, TCR clones that originated in tumors expanded in peripheral blood.

The study tested focal radiation therapy combined with CTLA-4 blockade (ipilimumab) in patients with chemo-refractory metastatic non-small-cell lung cancer. According to the germline V gene, CDR1 reads SNHLY and CDR2 reads FYNNEI. The CDR3 has 16 amino acids, counting the end cysteine and phenylalanine. Left in the record is the CDR3 DNA by itself, 48 bases read in frame from the first base. The V end gives up 0 bases and the J end 8 bases, leaving 7 bases in the junction not matched to a gene. The library was generated by the immunoSEQ multiplex PCR assay. TCRdb provides this immuneACCESS table in a form limited to in-frame rearrangements. Some clones are lacking; in checked studies, under half of them reflect an unresolved V gene, and why the rest are absent is not known. Here the sample has tens of thousands of clones; approximately 79% occur a single time. The ten largest clones take up about 7.7% of the sample.

In this chain, TRBV2 is recombined with TRBJ1-4, and TRBD1 aligns with 9 junction nucleotides. The receptor was isolated from a human donor with non-small cell lung cancer who had stable disease on radiotherapy plus ipilimumab. The sequencing used peripheral blood, collected from a patient treated with radiotherapy plus ipilimumab. CDR3 loop: CASSEAWTGDGEKLFF. At the DNA level, the sequence is TGTGCCAGCAGTGAAGCGTGGACAGGGGACGGAGAAAAACTGTTTTTT.